The 24 T cell receptor beta chains below come from one sample, sequenced in a study of cytomegalovirus exposure and HLA in healthy donors. It was with 60 Vbeta and 13 Jbeta primers that the PCR ran. The protocol was immunoSEQ multiplex PCR, while the TCRdb copy is restricted to in-frame clones and leaves out a portion. This sample's table reports 150,000 to 200,000 clones. Sequenced input: PBMCs. The receptors come from a man aged 25 to 45 in good health and CMV-seronegative.

The chain joins TRBV7-9 to TRBJ1-1, with 9 bases fitting TRBD1. Germline lookup yields CDR1 SEHNR and CDR2 FQNEAQ (reference sequence). CDR3 length equals 12 residues. V was clipped by 6 bases and J by 11 bases; unmatched bases: 7. The CDR3 DNA sequence: TGTGCCAGCAGTCCTACCGGGACAGGGGCTTTCTTT. Its protein product is CASSPTGTGAFF.

The chain carries TRBV11-3 and TRBJ2-5, with D perhaps matching TRBD1 (5 bases). The end of the DNA aligns better with TRBJ2-7, so the J call may be wrong. Per the germline V gene, CDR1 is SGHNT and CDR2 is YENEEA. The CDR3 is 14 residues long. The CDR3 nucleotides read TGTGCCAGCAGCTTGGGGCAAAGCTCCTACGAGCAGTACTTC. It encodes CASSLGQSSYEQYF.

DNA of the CDR3: TGTGCCAGCAGTACACCTAGCGGGCCTAGCTCCTACGAGCAGTACTTC. It codes for CASSTPSGPSSYEQYF. The J gene is TRBJ2-7, the V gene TRBV27; TRBD2 matches 8 bases. V was pared by 5 bases and J by 0 bases, with 9 bases of the junction left unmatched. CDR1 MNHEY and CDR2 SMNVEV come from the germline V gene (reference sequence). This CDR3 region has 16 residues.

The J gene is TRBJ2-3, the V gene TRBV10-2, with D possibly matching TRBD2 (6 bases). Germline CDR1 is WSHSY and CDR2 is SAAADI. V shed 6 bases and J shed 0 bases, with 13 bases lying between them. This CDR3 region has 15 residues. The CDR3 region has the DNA TGCGCCAGCAGGCGGGGTTCCCCTAGCACAGATACGCAGTATTTT. It yields the protein CASRRGSPSTDTQYF.

The chain is built from TRBV7-9 and TRBJ1-2, with D perhaps matching TRBD1 (5 bases). CDR1 and CDR2 from the germline V gene are SEHNR and FQNEAQ (reference sequence). The V end lost 5 bases, the J end lost 2 bases, and 21 bases lay between the germline ends. The length of the CDR3 is 17 residues. CDR3 nucleotide sequence: TGTGCCAGCAGCCCCTCCAGTTGGGGGGGTACAAACTATGGCTACACCTTC. Translated, it gives CASSPSSWGGTNYGYTF. Full variable domain (missing parts from reference TRBV7-9 and TRBJ1-2): DTGVSQNPRHKITKRGQNVTFRCDPISEHNRLYWYRQTLGQGPEFLTYFQNEAQLEKSRLLSDRFSAERPKGSFSTLEIQRTEQGDSAMYLCASSPSSWGGTNYGYTFGSGTRLTVV.

The chain recombines TRBV9 with TRBJ2-2; 10 bases align to TRBD1. Losses at the gene ends were 4 bases for V and 8 bases for J; bases not matched to a gene: 11. The CDR3 consists of 16 residues. Germline V gene sequence: CDR1 SGDLS, CDR2 YYNGEE. CDR3 sequence reads: CASSFGQGGKLGELFF. CDR3 nucleotides: TGTGCCAGCAGCTTTGGACAGGGGGGGAAGTTAGGGGAGCTGTTTTTT.

DNA of the CDR3: TGTGCCAGCAGCTTGATGGCCGGGTTATCCTACGAGCAGTACTTC. This sequence encodes CASSLMAGLSYEQYF. The J gene is TRBJ2-7, the V gene TRBV7-2; D gene ambiguous. Germline V CDR1 and CDR2: SGHTA, FQGNSA. This CDR3 region has 15 residues. V gave up 3 bases and J gave up 1 base, with 13 bases separating them.

This chain links TRBV18 with TRBJ2-5; 7 bases match TRBD1. The germline V gene has CDR1 KGHSH and CDR2 LQKENI. With V trimmed by 0 bases and J by 4 bases, 8 bases remained unmatched. This CDR3 is built from 16 residues. The DNA for the CDR3 is TGTGCCAGCTCACCACCGAAGGGGGCGGTCCCAGAGACCCAGTACTTC. It is translated as CASSPPKGAVPETQYF.

This chain uses TRBV11-2 with TRBJ1-2; perhaps TRBD1 as D (5 bases). The CDR3 is 15 amino acids. In germline, CDR1 is SGHAT, CDR2 FQNNGV. V shed 1 base and J shed 6 bases, with 15 bases lying between them. In nucleotides, the CDR3 is TGTGCCAGCAGCTTAGGGGACTCCCGTTCGAATGGCTACACCTTC. The encoded protein is CASSLGDSRSNGYTF.

This chain joins TRBV15 and TRBJ1-2, with D possibly TRBD1 on 6 matching bases. The CDR3 runs to 16 residues. V was trimmed by 2 bases and J by 4 bases, leaving 17 bases between them. CDR1 is LNHNV, CDR2 YYDKDF, per germline (reference sequence). Here the CDR3 DNA reads TGTGCCACCAGCAGAACACTACAGGGAATGGGCTATGGCTACACCTTC. This translates into CATSRTLQGMGYGYTF.

The chain is built from TRBV5-8 and TRBJ2-7; TRBD1 agrees at 7 bases. The CDR3 runs to 15 residues. Germline V lookup: CDR1 SGHTS, CDR2 YDEGEE. V gave up 1 base and J gave up 3 bases; unmatched junction bases: 7. The CDR3 DNA is TGTGCCAGCAGCTTGCGGGACAGTGGAGACTACGAGCAGTACTTC. It specifies CASSLRDSGDYEQYF.

The chain recombines TRBV5-6 with TRBJ1-2; TRBD1 matches 7 bases. Germline-derived CDR1 and CDR2 are SGHDT and YYEEEE. V was pared by 4 bases and J by 1 base, with 4 bases of the junction left unmatched. The CDR3 is made up of 14 amino acids. CDR3 in DNA: TGTGCCAGCAGCCCGACAGGGATTAACTATGGCTACACCTTC. It specifies CASSPTGINYGYTF.

This chain links TRBV6-5 with TRBJ2-1; 9 positions match TRBD2. V lost 0 bases and J lost 7; bases outside the gene matches: 7. The germline gives CDR1 MNHEY, CDR2 SVGAGI. This CDR3 is 16 amino acids long. The CDR3 nucleotides read TGTGCCAGCAGTTACTCGTCGGGCGGGAGGGGTAATGAGCAGTTCTTC. This gives the protein CASSYSSGGRGNEQFF.

The genes are TRBV19 and TRBJ2-1; D ambiguous. Trimming removed 5 bases from V and 9 bases from J, with 20 bases in between. Germline V gives CDR1 LNHDA, CDR2 SQIVND (reference sequence). This CDR3 has 15 residues. The CDR3 sequence is CASSPTGAAPSEQFF. CDR3 coding DNA: TGTGCCAGTAGTCCCACCGGAGCTGCCCCCAGTGAGCAGTTCTTC.

The chain joins TRBV5-4 to TRBJ2-3, with 10 bases fitting TRBD2. J was trimmed by 5 bases and V by 2 bases; bases with no gene match: 5. The CDR3 is 15 amino acids. Germline V gene data show CDR1 as SGHNT and CDR2 as YYREEE (reference sequence). The CDR3 region is CASSLGLAVVDTQYF. The CDR3 DNA reads as TGTGCCAGCAGCTTAGGACTAGCGGTGGTAGATACGCAGTATTTT. The full variable domain, its missing parts supplied by reference TRBV5-4 and TRBJ2-3, is ETGVTQSPTHLIKTRGQQVTLRCSSQSGHNTVSWYQQALGQGPQFIFQYYREEENGRGNFPPRFSGLQFPNYSSELNVNALELDDSALYLCASSLGLAVVDTQYFGPGTRLTVL.

The chain uses TRBV4-3 and TRBJ2-6; maybe TRBD2 (5 bases). CDR1 LGHNA and CDR2 YSLEER come from the germline V gene. This CDR3 spans 20 amino acids. V was shortened by 0 bases and J by 3 bases, with 21 bases between the two germline ends. The CDR3 DNA follows: TGCGCCAGCAGCCAAGAGTTTTATGGACCCCTGGGGAGTGGGGCCAACGTCCTGACTTTC. Translating it yields CASSQEFYGPLGSGANVLTF.

This sequence joins TRBV29-1 and TRBJ2-1, with D perhaps matching TRBD2 (7 bases). CDR3 size: 14 residues. V was trimmed by 7 bases and J by 0 bases, leaving 13 bases between them. CDR1 and CDR2 from the germline V gene are SQVTM and ANQGSEA. DNA of the CDR3: TGCAGCGGGGGGGGCGGAAGCTCCTACAATGAGCAGTTCTTC. Translating it yields CSGGGGSSYNEQFF.

The V and J genes are TRBV4-1 and TRBJ2-3; D remains ambiguous. The ends were cut back, 1 base at V and 4 bases at J, with 9 bases in the middle. The CDR3 length is 14 residues. Germline loops: CDR1 MGHRA, CDR2 YSYEKL. The CDR3 is CASSQGYGPDTQYF. CDR3 in DNA: TGCGCCAGCAGCCAAGGGTATGGGCCAGATACGCAGTATTTT.

The gene calls are TRBV6-5 and TRBJ2-1, with D tentatively TRBD2 (6 bases). Germline lookup yields CDR1 MNHEY and CDR2 SVGAGI. Trimming cost V 0 bases and J 4 bases, with 10 bases left between them. CDR3 size: 15 residues. The CDR3 region has the DNA TGTGCCAGCAGTTACTCAGCGGGTCCTTACAATGAGCAGTTCTTC. Translation gives CASSYSAGPYNEQFF.

The chain employs TRBV14 and TRBJ1-2; 7 nucleotides agree with TRBD1. Trimming cost V 2 bases and J 2 bases; bases outside gene matches: 5. Germline lookup yields CDR1 SGHDN and CDR2 FVKESK. The CDR3 is 15 amino acids. Written as DNA, the CDR3 is TGTGCCAGCAGCCAAATTGACAGGGAGAACTATGGCTACACCTTC. Residues: CASSQIDRENYGYTF.

The chain is built from TRBV19 and TRBJ2-7, with D possibly matching TRBD1 (6 bases). CDR3 size: 16 residues. With 5 bases removed from V and 4 bases from J, the gap between germline ends came to 21 bases. From germline, CDR1 is LNHDA and CDR2 SQIVND (reference sequence). The CDR3 loop is CASSVAGGTSFYEQYF. The CDR3 DNA sequence: TGTGCCAGTAGTGTTGCTGGGGGCACGTCTTTTTACGAGCAGTACTTC.

The chain combines TRBV30 with TRBJ1-2; D is ambiguous. CDR1 and CDR2 from the germline V gene are GTSNPN and SVGIG (reference sequence). This CDR3 contains 13 residues. The V end lost 1 base, the J end lost 2 bases, and 8 bases lay between the germline ends. Here the CDR3 reads CAWSGGINYGYTF. Here the CDR3 DNA reads TGTGCCTGGAGTGGAGGGATCAACTATGGCTACACCTTC.

The chain uses TRBV9 and TRBJ2-7; TRBD2 matches at 9 bases. Per germline, CDR1 SGDLS and CDR2 YYNGEE. V trimming: 3 bases; J trimming: 1 base; junction bases outside the gene matches: 5. CDR3 length equals 15 residues. CDR3 sequence: CASSATSGQSYEQYF. CDR3 DNA sequence: TGTGCCAGCAGCGCTACTAGCGGGCAATCCTACGAGCAGTACTTC.

The CDR3 here is CASSSALAVIDEQFF. In DNA form, the CDR3 reads TGTGCCAGCAGCTCGGCCCTAGCGGTCATAGATGAGCAGTTCTTC. The chain is built from TRBV5-4 and TRBJ2-1; 7 nucleotides line up with TRBD2. V shed 3 bases and J 8 bases; nucleotides not matched to a gene: 11. The CDR3 extends over 15 amino acids. Germline V gives CDR1 SGHNT, CDR2 YYREEE (reference sequence).